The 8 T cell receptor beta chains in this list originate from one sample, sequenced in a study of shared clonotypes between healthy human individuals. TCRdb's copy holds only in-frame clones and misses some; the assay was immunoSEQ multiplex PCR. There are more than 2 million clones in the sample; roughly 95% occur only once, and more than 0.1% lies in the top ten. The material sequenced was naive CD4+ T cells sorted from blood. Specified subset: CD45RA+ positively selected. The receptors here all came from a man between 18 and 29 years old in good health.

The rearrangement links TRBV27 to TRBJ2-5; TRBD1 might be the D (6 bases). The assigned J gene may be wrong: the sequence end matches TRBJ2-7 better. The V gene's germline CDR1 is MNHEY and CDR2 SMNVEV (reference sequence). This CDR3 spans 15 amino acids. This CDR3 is CASSQLTGIPYEQYF. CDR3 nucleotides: TGTGCCAGCAGTCAACTAACAGGGATTCCCTACGAGCAGTACTTC.

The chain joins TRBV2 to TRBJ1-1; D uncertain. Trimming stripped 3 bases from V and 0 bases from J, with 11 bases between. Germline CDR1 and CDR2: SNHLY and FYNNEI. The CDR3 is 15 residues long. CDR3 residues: CASSDGSIMNTEAFF. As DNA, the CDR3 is TGTGCCAGCAGTGATGGCTCAATCATGAACACTGAAGCTTTCTTT. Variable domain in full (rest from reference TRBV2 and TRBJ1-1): EPEVTQTPSHQVTQMGQEVILRCVPISNHLYFYWYRQILGQKVEFLVSFYNNEISEKSEIFDDQFSVERPDGSNFTLKIRSTKLEDSAMYFCASSDGSIMNTEAFFGQGTRLTVV.

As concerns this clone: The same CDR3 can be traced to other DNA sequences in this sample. CDR3 sequence: CASSLGGTDTQYF. The CDR3 DNA reads as TGTGCCAGCAGCTTGGGAGGCACAGATACGCAGTATTTT. The rearrangement joins TRBV5-6 to TRBJ2-3; no definite D call. The CDR3 is 13 amino acids. CDR1 and CDR2 from the germline V gene are SGHDT and YYEEEE. The V and J ends lost 0 bases and 1 base respectively, with 3 bases between them. Combining the CDR3 with reference TRBV5-6 and TRBJ2-3 gives the whole variable domain DAGVTQSPTHLIKTRGQQVTLRCSPKSGHDTVSWYQQALGQGPQFIFQYYEEEERQRGNFPDRFSGHQFPNYSSELNVNALLLGDSALYLCASSLGGTDTQYFGPGTRLTVL.

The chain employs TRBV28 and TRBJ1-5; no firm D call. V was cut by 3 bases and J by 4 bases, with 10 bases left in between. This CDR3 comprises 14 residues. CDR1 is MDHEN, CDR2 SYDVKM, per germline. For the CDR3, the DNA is TGTGCCAGCAGTTTGGCCAGAAGAAATCAGCCCCAGCATTTT. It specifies CASSLARRNQPQHF.

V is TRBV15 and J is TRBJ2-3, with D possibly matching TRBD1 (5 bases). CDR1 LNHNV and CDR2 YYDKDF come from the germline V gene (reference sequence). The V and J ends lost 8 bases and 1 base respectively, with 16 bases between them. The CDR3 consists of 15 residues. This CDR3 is CATSDGRVGTDTQYF. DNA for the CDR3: TGTGCCACCTCCGACGGCAGGGTAGGCACAGATACGCAGTATTTT.

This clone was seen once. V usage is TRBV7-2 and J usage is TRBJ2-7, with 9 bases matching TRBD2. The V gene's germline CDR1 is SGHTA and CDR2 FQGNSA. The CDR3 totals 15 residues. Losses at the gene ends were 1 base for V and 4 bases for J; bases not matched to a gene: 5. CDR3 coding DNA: TGTGCCAGCAGCTTAGTTCCGCTAGCGGGGTACGAGCAGTACTTC. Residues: CASSLVPLAGYEQYF.

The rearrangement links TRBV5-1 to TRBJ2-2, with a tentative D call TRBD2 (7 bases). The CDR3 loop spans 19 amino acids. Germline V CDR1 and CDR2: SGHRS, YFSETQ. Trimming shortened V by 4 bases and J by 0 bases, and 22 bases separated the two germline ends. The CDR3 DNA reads TGCGCCAGCAGCCACCCCGAGGGGGGGGCCTCCGCGAACACCGGGGAGCTGTTTTTT. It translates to CASSHPEGGASANTGELFF.

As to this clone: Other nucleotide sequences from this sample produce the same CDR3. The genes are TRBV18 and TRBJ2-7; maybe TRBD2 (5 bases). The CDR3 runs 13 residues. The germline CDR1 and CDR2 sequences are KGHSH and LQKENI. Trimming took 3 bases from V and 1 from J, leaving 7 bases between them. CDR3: CASSPGISYEQYF. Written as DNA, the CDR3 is TGTGCCAGCTCACCCGGGATATCCTACGAGCAGTACTTC. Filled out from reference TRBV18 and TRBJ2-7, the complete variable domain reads NAGVMQNPRHLVRRRGQEARLRCSPMKGHSHVYWYRQLPEEGLKFMVYLQKENIIDESGMPKERFSAEFPKEGPSILRIQQVVRGDSAAYFCASSPGISYEQYFGPGTRLTVT.